The 7 T cell receptor beta chains presented below share a single source sample, sequenced in a study of cytomegalovirus exposure and HLA in healthy donors (dated by TCRdb to about 2017). The library was prepared using the immunoSEQ multiplex PCR assay. For the multiplex PCR, a mixture combining 60 forward primers for TCR Vbeta segments and 13 reverse primers for TCR Jbeta segments was used. TCRdb obtained this table from immuneACCESS and retained in-frame rearrangements with V and J assigned. These tables miss some clones; where compared with another copy, unresolved V genes account for less than half of the shortfall, and the remainder is unexplained. The sample has around 210,000 clones on record, more than 70% of them singletons. The ten largest clones represent roughly 0.45% of the sample. The sample consisted of PBMCs. The source is a boy aged 5-17 years in good health and CMV-seronegative.

The chain couples TRBV9 to TRBJ2-2; 7 positions match TRBD1. The length of the CDR3 is 17 residues. V shed 3 bases and J 2 bases; nucleotides not matched to a gene: 10. Germline V gives CDR1 SGDLS, CDR2 YYNGEE. The DNA of the CDR3 is TGTGCCAGCAGCGAGGTTCCCGGGACAGTTAACACCGGGGAGCTGTTTTTT. Translating gives CASSEVPGTVNTGELFF.

CDR3 loop: CASRRAEEGAETQYF. As DNA, the CDR3 is TGCGCCAGCAGGCGAGCTGAAGAGGGCGCCGAGACCCAGTACTTC. This sequence joins TRBV4-1 and TRBJ2-5; tentative D call: TRBD2 (5 bases). Trimming pared 6 bases from V and 5 bases from J, leaving 19 bases between. The germline V gene encodes CDR1 MGHRA and CDR2 YSYEKL. CDR3 length equals 15 residues.

The V and J genes are TRBV6-4 and TRBJ2-1, with 8 bases fitting TRBD2. V shed 0 bases, J shed 5 bases, and the junction held 6 bases outside the gene matches. This CDR3 spans 16 amino acids. The germline CDR1 and CDR2 sequences are MRHNA and SNTAGT. CDR3 in amino acids: CASSDSNGGANNEQFF. CDR3 DNA: TGTGCCAGCAGTGACTCGAACGGGGGGGCTAACAATGAGCAGTTCTTC.

V gene TRBV7-2 combines with J gene TRBJ2-3, with 9 bases fitting TRBD2. The germline CDR1 and CDR2 sequences are SGHTA and FQGNSA. This CDR3 is built from 16 residues. V was pared by 1 base and J by 3 bases, with 5 bases of the junction left unmatched. The CDR3 spells CASSLEGGGATDTQYF. The CDR3 nucleotides read TGTGCCAGCAGCTTAGAGGGCGGGGGGGCGACAGATACGCAGTATTTT.

The chain has TRBV4-1 and TRBJ2-1, with 10 bases fitting TRBD1. Germline CDR1 MGHRA, CDR2 YSYEKL. CDR3 length: 15 residues. V shed 3 bases, J shed 7 bases, and the junction held 6 bases outside the gene matches. CDR3 loop: CASSQDRGTWNEQFF. CDR3 sequence (DNA): TGCGCCAGCAGCCAGGACAGGGGGACGTGGAATGAGCAGTTCTTC.

The V and J genes are TRBV19 and TRBJ2-7; D might be TRBD2 (6 bases). Trimming took off 8 bases at V and 5 bases at J, with 22 bases between the two ends. This CDR3 has 15 residues. The germline V gene encodes CDR1 LNHDA and CDR2 SQIVND (reference sequence). The CDR3 DNA reads as TGTGCCAGTCAGGGTCTGGGGCGGACTATCCACGAGCAGTACTTC. Translation gives CASQGLGRTIHEQYF.

V is TRBV2 and J is TRBJ2-1; TRBD2 matches 12 bases. With V trimmed by 7 bases and J by 7 bases, 20 bases remained unmatched. This CDR3 has 19 residues. Germline V gene sequence: CDR1 SNHLY, CDR2 FYNNEI. The CDR3 coding sequence is TGTGCCAGCATCCTAAATGGGGCTAGCGGGAGGGCCTTTAGTAATGAGCAGTTCTTC. Its protein is CASILNGASGRAFSNEQFF.